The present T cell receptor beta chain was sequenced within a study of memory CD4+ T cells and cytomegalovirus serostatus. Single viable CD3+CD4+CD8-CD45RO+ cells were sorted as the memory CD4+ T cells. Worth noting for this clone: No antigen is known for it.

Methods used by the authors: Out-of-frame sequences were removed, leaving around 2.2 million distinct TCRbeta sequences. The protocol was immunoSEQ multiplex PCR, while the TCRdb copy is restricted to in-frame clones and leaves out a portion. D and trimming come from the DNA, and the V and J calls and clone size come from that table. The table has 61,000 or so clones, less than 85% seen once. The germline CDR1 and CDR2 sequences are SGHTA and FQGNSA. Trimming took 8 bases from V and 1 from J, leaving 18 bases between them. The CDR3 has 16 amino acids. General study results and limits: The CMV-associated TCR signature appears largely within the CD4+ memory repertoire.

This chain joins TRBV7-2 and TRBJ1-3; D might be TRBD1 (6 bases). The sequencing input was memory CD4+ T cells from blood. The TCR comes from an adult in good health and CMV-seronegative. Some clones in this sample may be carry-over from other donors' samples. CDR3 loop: CASSIQQGRSGNTIYF. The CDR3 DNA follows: TGTGCCAGCTCCATCCAACAGGGACGTTCTGGAAACACCATATATTTT. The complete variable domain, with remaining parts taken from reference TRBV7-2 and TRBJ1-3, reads GAGVSQSPSNKVTEKGKDVELRCDPISGHTALYWYRQSLGQGLEFLIYFQGNSAPDKSGLPSDRFSAERTGGSVSTLTIQRTQQEDSAVYLCASSIQQGRSGNTIYFGEGSWLTVV.